In its sample, the clone carrying this T cell receptor beta chain was seen a few times. What it binds is unknown. The entry originates in a study of spatial heterogeneity in lung cancer. As for the study in general: Unique TCR and UMI combinations averaged more than ten appearances each in raw reads.

Findings and limits, study-wide: Compared with follow-up, resection was when ubiquitous expanded tumor TCRs appeared in blood more.

Indicated time point: sample taken at primary tumor resection. The authors sequenced whole RNA from tumor, nontumor lung or frozen PBMC without sorting. A single record per CDR3 protein comes from TCRdb applying MiXCR to the 5' RACE reads. Altogether 50,000 or so distinct CDR3 sequences are present, 12% being singletons, with the ten largest covering 40% to 50%. The CDR3 is 16 residues long. Trimming removed 2 bases from V and 0 bases from J; junction bases left unmatched: 6. The V gene's germline CDR1 is LGHNA and CDR2 YSLEER. V gene TRBV4-3 combines with J gene TRBJ2-5; TRBD2 matches 7 bases. The source of this sequence is a female donor with early-stage non-small cell lung cancer. The starting material was PBMCs, obtained at surgery. CDR3 loop: CASSQQAGMYQETQYF. For the CDR3, the DNA is TGCGCCAGCAGCCAACAAGCGGGGATGTACCAAGAGACCCAGTACTTC.